This is a list of T cell receptor beta chains from one sample in a study of T cells in tumors after PD-1 blockade. Profiled with immunoSEQ multiplex PCR; TCRdb holds only in-frame clones, not every one. The table lists around 45,000 clones, roughly 79% of them singletons, with approximately 16% in the top ten. The input for sequencing was PBMCs, taken before anti-PD-1 treatment. The receptor source for this set is a human donor with basal cell carcinoma. Each CDR3 is given with its conserved first and last residue. The D gene is left open where the match is weak. Clone size appears in some rows only: once, few, many, or a class for an expanded clone.

d_gene,j_gene,len,abundance,v_gene,CDR3aa,CDR3nt
-,TRBJ1-6,15,-,TRBV7-9,CASSPSGTTHMALHF,TGTGCCAGCAGCCCAAGTGGGACGACCCATATGGCCCTCCACTTT
TRBD1,TRBJ1-2,16,-,TRBV4-1,CASSQAGTGGSYGYTF,TGCGCCAGCAGCCAAGCTGGGACAGGGGGAAGCTATGGCTACACCTTC
-,TRBJ2-1,16,-,TRBV27,CASSLYEGLPANEQFF,TGTGCCAGCAGTTTATACGAGGGACTTCCTGCCAATGAGCAGTTCTTC
-,TRBJ1-5,16,-,TRBV4-1,CASSQLTGGGNQPQHF,TGCGCCAGCAGCCAATTAACCGGGGGTGGGAATCAGCCCCAGCATTTT
-,TRBJ1-3,19,-,TRBV3-1/TRBV3-2,CASSRAQISRVSTGNTIYF,TGTGCCAGCAGCCGCGCCCAGATATCCAGGGTTTCCACTGGAAACACCATATATTTT
TRBD2,TRBJ2-7,15,-,TRBV6-5,CASIWASGSYDEQYF,TGTGCCAGCATATGGGCTAGCGGGAGTTACGACGAGCAGTACTTC
-,TRBJ2-5,14,-,TRBV6-6,CASSYETTFETQYF,TGTGCCAGCAGTTACGAGACTACATTTGAGACCCAGTACTTC
-,TRBJ1-2,12,-,TRBV19,CASSLARYGYTF,TGTGCCAGTAGTCTAGCACGCTATGGCTACACCTTC
-,TRBJ1-2,13,-,TRBV5-1,CASSLGIGDGYTF,TGCGCCAGCAGCTTGGGTATCGGGGACGGCTACACCTTC
TRBD1,TRBJ1-1,13,-,TRBV10-1,CASSRDRSNEAFF,TGCGCCAGCAGCCGGGACAGATCCAATGAAGCTTTCTTT
TRBD1,TRBJ2-7,13,-,TRBV3-1/TRBV3-2,CASSSTGTAEQYF,TGTGCCAGCAGCTCAACCGGGACAGCCGAGCAGTACTTC
TRBD1,TRBJ2-1,15,-,TRBV6-6,CASSYRDRVLNEQFF,TGTGCCAGCAGTTACCGGGACAGGGTACTAAATGAGCAGTTCTTC
-,TRBJ1-4,13,-,TRBV2,CASKQASRDKLFF,TGTGCCAGCAAGCAGGCCTCGCGGGACAAACTGTTTTTT
-,TRBJ1-1,13,-,TRBV30,CAWSTGRNTEAFF,TGTGCCTGGAGTACCGGGAGGAACACTGAAGCTTTCTTT
TRBD1,TRBJ1-2,13,many,TRBV6-6,CASSSGTGNGYTF,TGTGCCAGCAGTTCCGGGACAGGGAATGGCTACACCTTC
-,TRBJ2-7,15,-,TRBV28,CASSTPGQGSIEQYF,TGTGCCAGCAGTACCCCGGGGCAGGGATCCATCGAGCAGTACTTC
TRBD1,TRBJ1-2,17,-,TRBV28,CASSHPNYRGRRRGYTF,TGTGCCAGCAGTCATCCCAATTACAGGGGGCGTCGTCGAGGCTACACCTTC
TRBD1,TRBJ2-7,13,-,TRBV10-2,CASSRGQAVEQYF,TGCGCCAGCAGCAGGGGACAGGCCGTCGAGCAGTACTTC
-,TRBJ2-1,14,-,TRBV5-4,CASSLGTTYNEQFF,TGTGCCAGCAGCTTGGGGACTACCTACAATGAGCAGTTCTTC
TRBD1,TRBJ1-5,14,-,TRBV2,CASTRDRDNQPQHF,TGTGCCAGCACCCGGGACAGGGACAATCAGCCCCAGCATTTT
-,TRBJ1-1,15,-,TRBV9,CASSVAVDLNTEAFF,TGTGCCAGCAGCGTAGCAGTGGATTTGAACACTGAAGCTTTCTTT
-,TRBJ1-1,13,-,TRBV9,CASSGTVNTEAFF,TGTGCCAGCAGCGGAACAGTGAACACTGAAGCTTTCTTT
-,TRBJ2-6,15,-,TRBV6-5,CASIRQSSGANVLTF,TGTGCCAGCATCCGACAGAGCTCTGGGGCCAACGTCCTGACTTTC
TRBD2,TRBJ2-7,14,-,TRBV5-6,CASSFLTGGYEQYF,TGTGCCAGCAGCTTCCTTACGGGAGGTTACGAGCAGTACTTC
-,TRBJ1-1,14,-,TRBV27,CASSLYFMNTEAFF,TGTGCCAGCAGTTTGTACTTCATGAACACTGAAGCTTTCTTT
-,TRBJ1-5,14,few,TRBV2,CASSVRVSNQPQHF,TGTGCCAGCAGCGTACGGGTAAGCAATCAGCCCCAGCATTTT
-,TRBJ1-3,15,-,TRBV15,CATSRDRTTGNTIYF,TGTGCCACCAGCAGAGATCGGACCACTGGAAACACCATATATTTT
-,TRBJ1-2,12,once,TRBV19,CASSNQNYGYTF,TGTGCCAGTAGTAACCAGAACTATGGCTACACCTTC
TRBD1,TRBJ2-7,14,-,TRBV6-2/TRBV6-3,CASSIRTGGEEQYF,TGTGCCAGCAGTATCCGGACAGGGGGCGAAGAGCAGTACTTC
-,TRBJ1-6,15,medium-sized,TRBV28,CASVPSSGRGSPLHF,TGTGCCAGCGTTCCCTCCTCGGGGCGCGGTTCACCCCTCCACTTT
TRBD2,TRBJ2-2,15,-,TRBV5-1,CASSFSGGPTGELFF,TGCGCCAGCAGCTTCAGCGGGGGGCCCACCGGGGAGCTGTTTTTT
-,TRBJ2-6,17,few,TRBV7-5,CARSLERGATGANVLTF,TGTGCCAGAAGCTTAGAGAGAGGAGCCACTGGGGCCAACGTCCTGACTTTC
TRBD2,TRBJ2-1,16,-,TRBV7-3,CASSLFGTSGSNEQFF,TGTGCCAGCAGCTTATTCGGGACTAGCGGGAGCAATGAGCAGTTCTTC
-,TRBJ1-2,14,few,TRBV6-5,CASSTTAFVAGYTF,TGTGCCAGTTCCACGACAGCCTTTGTCGCTGGCTACACCTTC
TRBD1,TRBJ2-5,16,few,TRBV28,CASSSLGTGDGETQYF,TGTGCCAGCAGTTCCCTAGGGACAGGGGACGGCGAGACCCAGTACTTC
TRBD2,TRBJ2-1,12,once,TRBV5-6,CASSSRTGGQFF,TGTGCCAGCAGCTCCCGAACGGGGGGGCAGTTCTTC
TRBD2,TRBJ2-1,15,-,TRBV11-3,CASSLGLAGVDEQFF,TGTGCCAGCAGCTTAGGACTAGCGGGAGTGGATGAGCAGTTCTTC
-,TRBJ2-5,11,-,TRBV19,CASSRGETQYF,TGTGCCAGTAGCCGAGGGGAGACCCAGTACTTC
TRBD2,TRBJ2-3,17,-,TRBV28,CASSLLRAGGSGAVGLF,TGTGCCAGCAGTTTACTGCGAGCTGGTGGTAGCGGGGCCGTCGGCCTTTTT
TRBD1,TRBJ1-2,13,few,TRBV19,CASRDREDYGYTF,TGTGCCAGTAGGGACAGGGAGGACTATGGCTACACCTTC
-,TRBJ2-1,15,-,TRBV5-1,CASSFGQGPYNEQFF,TGCGCCAGCAGCTTCGGGCAGGGCCCCTACAATGAGCAGTTCTTC
TRBD1,TRBJ2-7,14,-,TRBV28,CASSLLQGDYEQYF,TGTGCCAGCAGTTTACTACAGGGGGACTACGAGCAGTACTTC
TRBD1,TRBJ2-2,16,-,TRBV19,CASSIGHRGLGGELFF,TGTGCCAGTAGTATAGGGCACAGGGGGCTAGGCGGGGAGCTGTTTTTT
TRBD1,TRBJ2-7,13,few,TRBV6-5,CASIHGQGYEQYF,TGTGCCAGCATCCACGGACAGGGATACGAGCAGTACTTC
TRBD1,TRBJ2-3,17,-,TRBV7-6,CASSLGGQASGTDTQYF,TGTGCCAGCAGCTTAGGGGGACAGGCCTCTGGCACAGATACGCAGTATTTT
-,TRBJ2-7,13,-,TRBV2,CASSGSVIYEQYF,TGTGCCAGCAGTGGGAGCGTAATCTACGAGCAGTACTTC
-,TRBJ1-3,15,-,TRBV6-6,CASSSSGFSGNTIYF,TGTGCCAGCAGCTCATCAGGGTTCTCTGGAAACACCATATATTTT
-,TRBJ2-2,15,once,TRBV5-1,CASSLYERASGELFF,TGCGCCAGCAGCTTGTATGAGAGGGCGAGCGGGGAGCTGTTTTTT
-,TRBJ2-1,15,-,TRBV11-3,CASSLKSGLGHEQFF,TGTGCCAGCAGCTTAAAATCCGGCCTTGGACATGAGCAGTTCTTC
TRBD2,TRBJ2-1,14,-,TRBV5-1,CASSSGNSYNEQFF,TGCGCCAGCAGTAGCGGGAATTCCTACAATGAGCAGTTCTTC
-,TRBJ2-3,16,-,TRBV5-8,CASSLMGFDLTDTQYF,TGTGCCAGCAGCTTGATGGGTTTTGACCTCACAGATACGCAGTATTTT
TRBD1,TRBJ1-2,12,-,TRBV12-3/TRBV12-4,CASRGQNYGYTF,TGTGCCAGCAGGGGACAGAACTATGGCTACACCTTC
TRBD2,TRBJ2-5,17,-,TRBV14,CASSRLPGLAGQETQYF,TGTGCCAGCAGCCGACTCCCGGGACTAGCGGGGCAAGAGACCCAGTACTTC
TRBD1,TRBJ2-3,16,-,TRBV6-6,CASSYSRDREGDTQYF,TGTGCCAGCAGTTACTCCCGGGACAGGGAAGGGGATACGCAGTATTTT
TRBD1,TRBJ2-7,15,-,TRBV18,CASSPLGQGANEQYF,TGTGCCAGCTCACCACTGGGACAGGGGGCCAACGAGCAGTACTTC
-,TRBJ1-2,17,-,TRBV7-2,CASSLDEDTRGNYGYTF,TGTGCCAGCAGCTTAGATGAAGATACCCGGGGTAACTATGGCTACACCTTC
-,TRBJ2-2,14,once,TRBV4-2,CASSQDGAAGELFF,TGTGCCAGCAGCCAAGATGGGGCGGCCGGGGAGCTGTTTTTT
-,TRBJ2-1,12,-,TRBV3-1/TRBV3-2,CASSQVPNEQFF,TGTGCCAGCAGCCAAGTCCCCAATGAGCAGTTCTTC